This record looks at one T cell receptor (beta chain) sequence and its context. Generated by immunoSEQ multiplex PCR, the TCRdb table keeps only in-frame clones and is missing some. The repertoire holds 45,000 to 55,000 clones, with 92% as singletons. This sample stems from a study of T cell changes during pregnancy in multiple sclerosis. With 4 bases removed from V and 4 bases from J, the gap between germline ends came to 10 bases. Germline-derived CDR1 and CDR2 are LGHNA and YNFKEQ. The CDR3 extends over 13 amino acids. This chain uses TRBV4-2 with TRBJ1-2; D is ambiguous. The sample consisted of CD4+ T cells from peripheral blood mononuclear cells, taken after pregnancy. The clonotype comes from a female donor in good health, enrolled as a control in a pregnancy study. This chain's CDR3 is CASSPQKSYGYTF. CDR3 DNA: TGTGCCAGCAGCCCACAGAAAAGCTATGGCTACACCTTC.